The 27 T cell receptor beta chains given below trace back to one sample, sequenced in a study of technical replicates of blood from several donors. Only in-frame clones appear in the TCRdb table, and some are missing; sequencing was by immunoSEQ multiplex PCR. The table shows 65,000 to 80,000 clones, with 80% to 95% occurring only once. The sample comprised T cells isolated from PBMCs. All receptors derive from a human donor in good health.

The chain couples TRBV7-9 to TRBJ2-2; D uncertain. The germline V gene has CDR1 SEHNR and CDR2 FQNEAQ (reference sequence). This CDR3 is 15 amino acids long. The V end was cut by 1 base, the J end by 5 bases, with 11 bases between. CDR3 coding DNA: TGTGCCAGCAGCTTAGACGCCCCCGGTACCGGGGAGCTGTTTTTT. Its translation is CASSLDAPGTGELFF.

The gene calls are TRBV28 and TRBJ1-5; D possibly corresponds to TRBD1 (6 bases). This CDR3 comprises 13 residues. V was pared by 7 bases and J by 1 base, with 8 bases between. Germline V gene data show CDR1 as MDHEN and CDR2 as SYDVKM. The CDR3 region is CASNRASNQPQHF. The CDR3 nucleotides are TGTGCCAGCAACAGGGCGAGCAATCAGCCCCAGCATTTT. The full variable domain, rest sourced from reference TRBV28 and TRBJ1-5, is DVKVTQSSRYLVKRTGEKVFLECVQDMDHENMFWYRQDPGLGLRLIYFSYDVKMKEKGDIPEGYSVSREKKERFSLILESASTNQTSMYLCASNRASNQPQHFGDGTRLSIL.

The V and J genes are TRBV4-2 and TRBJ2-3; 9 bases map to TRBD2. V lost 0 bases and J lost 5; bases outside the gene matches: 9. The CDR3 has 17 residues. CDR1 and CDR2 (germline): LGHNA, YNFKEQ. The CDR3 protein is CASSQEGREGSVDTQYF. The CDR3 nucleotides read TGTGCCAGCAGCCAAGAAGGGCGGGAGGGATCGGTAGATACGCAGTATTTT.

The chain employs TRBV7-3 and TRBJ2-1, with TRBD1 matching over 9 bases. CDR3 length equals 16 residues. CDR1 and CDR2 from the germline V gene are SGHTA and FQGTGA. Trimming cost V 3 bases and J 6 bases; bases outside gene matches: 9. The CDR3 reads CASSLGGTGYSNEQFF. In nucleotides, the CDR3 is TGTGCCAGCAGCTTGGGTGGGACAGGGTATAGCAATGAGCAGTTCTTC. The complete variable domain, with remaining parts taken from reference TRBV7-3 and TRBJ2-1, reads GAGVSQTPSNKVTEKGKYVELRCDPISGHTALYWYRQSLGQGPEFLIYFQGTGAADDSGLPNDRFFAVRPEGSVSTLKIQRTERGDSAVYLCASSLGGTGYSNEQFFGPGTRLTVL.

The V gene is TRBV19, the J gene TRBJ2-6; D uncertain. Germline V gene sequence: CDR1 LNHDA, CDR2 SQIVND (reference sequence). This CDR3 is built from 14 residues. V lost 4 bases and J lost 2, with 6 bases in between. CDR3 amino acids: CASSTVPGANVLTF. DNA for the CDR3: TGTGCCAGTAGTACAGTCCCTGGGGCCAACGTCCTGACTTTC.

This clone was observed a single time. This CDR3 is CASSLLAEAFF. The DNA for the CDR3 is TGTGCCAGCAGTTTGCTAGCTGAAGCTTTCTTT. This chain joins TRBV28 and TRBJ1-1; D unclear. Between the trimmed V and J ends, which lost 3 bases and 6 bases, there was a span of 5 bases. This CDR3 comprises 11 residues. From germline, CDR1 is MDHEN and CDR2 SYDVKM.

The rearrangement uses TRBV5-1 and TRBJ2-3, with 8 bases matching TRBD2. The CDR3 loop spans 14 amino acids. The junction had 4 bases not matched to a gene; V was cut back by 5 bases and J by 2 bases. Germline values: CDR1 SGHRS, CDR2 YFSETQ. Here the CDR3 DNA reads TGCGCCAGCAGTCGGGGGGGGAACACAGATACGCAGTATTTT. Its translation: CASSRGGNTDTQYF.

The chain is built from TRBV7-3 and TRBJ1-4; TRBD1 agrees at 9 bases. Per the germline V gene, CDR1 is SGHTA and CDR2 is FQGTGA. V trimming: 5 bases; J trimming: 4 bases; junction bases outside the gene matches: 11. The CDR3 is 17 amino acids. In DNA, the CDR3 is TGTGCCAGCAGCCTTAGACGCCCGGGACAGGGTAATGAAAAACTGTTTTTT. Amino acid sequence: CASSLRRPGQGNEKLFF. Full variable domain (remainder filled in from reference TRBV7-3 and TRBJ1-4): GAGVSQTPSNKVTEKGKYVELRCDPISGHTALYWYRQSLGQGPEFLIYFQGTGAADDSGLPNDRFFAVRPEGSVSTLKIQRTERGDSAVYLCASSLRRPGQGNEKLFFGSGTQLSVL.

In its sample, this clone was seen a few times. The chain uses TRBV2 and TRBJ2-2, with 8 bases aligning to TRBD1. The CDR3 has 16 residues. V dropped 5 bases and J dropped 1; count of bases not matched to a gene: 6. Germline V gene data show CDR1 as SNHLY and CDR2 as FYNNEI. The DNA for the CDR3 is TGTGCCAGCAGTTTAACCGGGACAGGGAACACCGGGGAGCTGTTTTTT. Amino acids: CASSLTGTGNTGELFF.

V is TRBV4-3 and J is TRBJ2-7; a weak D match, TRBD2 (6 bases). V lost 0 bases to trimming and J lost 3 bases, with 15 bases between them. CDR3 length: 16 amino acids. Germline loops: CDR1 LGHNA, CDR2 YSLEER. The CDR3 coding sequence is TGCGCCAGCAGCCAAGATCTCTCCGGGGGATTCTACGAGCAGTACTTC. This gives the protein CASSQDLSGGFYEQYF.

Only a few counts were recorded for this clone. The chain is built from TRBV30 and TRBJ1-1; TRBD1 is a possible D gene (5 bases). This CDR3 is built from 13 residues. In germline, CDR1 is GTSNPN, CDR2 SVGIG (reference sequence). V was cut by 3 bases and J by 0 bases, with 8 bases left in between. The CDR3 protein is CAWRDSMNTEAFF. CDR3 in DNA: TGTGCCTGGAGAGACAGCATGAACACTGAAGCTTTCTTT. The full variable domain, in which reference TRBV30 and TRBJ1-1 provide the parts outside the CDR3, is SQTIHQWPATLVQPVGSPLSLECTVEGTSNPNLYWYRQAAGRGLQLLFYSVGIGQISSEVPQNLSASRPQDRQFILSSKKLLLSDSGFYLCAWRDSMNTEAFFGQGTRLTVV.

The chain uses TRBV6-5 and TRBJ1-2, with TRBD1 matching 7 bases. This CDR3 region has 13 residues. The germline CDR1 and CDR2 sequences are MNHEY and SVGAGI. V shed 0 bases and J 8 bases; nucleotides not matched to a gene: 3. The CDR3 bases are TGTGCCAGCAGTTACTCGCGACAGGGCGGCTACACCTTC. This gives the protein CASSYSRQGGYTF.

As DNA, the CDR3 is TGTGCCAGCAGCTCCGGGACTAGTTCTTACAATGAGCAGTTCTTC. Its translation: CASSSGTSSYNEQFF. The chain recombines TRBV11-2 with TRBJ2-1; TRBD2 aligns across 8 bases. V trimming: 4 bases; J trimming: 4 bases; junction bases outside the gene matches: 6. This CDR3 has 15 residues. The germline V gene encodes CDR1 SGHAT and CDR2 FQNNGV.

J is TRBJ2-1 and V is TRBV28; 11 positions agree with TRBD2. J gave up 4 bases and V 3 bases, and 5 bases lay outside the gene matches. From germline, CDR1 is MDHEN and CDR2 SYDVKM. The CDR3 is 16 residues long. DNA of the CDR3: TGTGCCAGCAGTTTGAGGACTAGCGGGCTGTACAATGAGCAGTTCTTC. This sequence encodes CASSLRTSGLYNEQFF. Supplemented by reference TRBV28 and TRBJ2-1, the full variable domain reads DVKVTQSSRYLVKRTGEKVFLECVQDMDHENMFWYRQDPGLGLRLIYFSYDVKMKEKGDIPEGYSVSREKKERFSLILESASTNQTSMYLCASSLRTSGLYNEQFFGPGTRLTVL.

The V gene is TRBV4-1, the J gene TRBJ2-7; tentative D call: TRBD1 (5 bases). V lost 1 base to trimming and J lost 3 bases, with 13 bases between them. Germline V lookup: CDR1 MGHRA, CDR2 YSYEKL. The CDR3 extends over 15 amino acids. In nucleotides, the CDR3 is TGCGCCAGCAGCCAAGCTCAGGCGACAGACTACGAGCAGTACTTC. This codes for CASSQAQATDYEQYF.

This chain uses TRBV5-1 with TRBJ2-5; possible D gene TRBD1, 5 bases. V was pared by 3 bases and J by 4 bases, with 13 bases between. The CDR3 runs 14 residues. Germline V gene data show CDR1 as SGHRS and CDR2 as YFSETQ. The CDR3 sequence is CASSSIDSLETQYF. CDR3 in DNA: TGCGCCAGCAGCTCGATAGACAGTTTAGAGACCCAGTACTTC.

The genes are TRBV11-3 and TRBJ2-2, with 7 bases identical to TRBD1. Germline-derived CDR1 and CDR2 are SGHNT and YENEEA. Trimming took 3 bases from V and 4 from J; bases not matched to a gene: 5. The CDR3 runs 15 residues. The CDR3 DNA is TGTGCCAGCAGCTTCCGGACAGGAACCACCGGGGAGCTGTTTTTT. This codes for CASSFRTGTTGELFF.

The chain combines TRBV30 with TRBJ1-4; D possibly corresponds to TRBD1 (5 bases). Germline-derived CDR1 and CDR2 are GTSNPN and SVGIG (reference sequence). The CDR3 consists of 15 residues. V was clipped by 2 bases and J by 1 base, with 11 bases between them. The CDR3 bases are TGTGCCTGGAGTCAGGCGGGGGGAACTAATGAAAAACTGTTTTTT. This sequence encodes CAWSQAGGTNEKLFF.

V and J are TRBV29-1 and TRBJ2-1; D gene uncertain. CDR1 and CDR2 from the germline V gene are SQVTM and ANQGSEA. V was pared by 6 bases and J by 10 bases, with 10 bases between. The CDR3 covers 10 residues. The chain's CDR3 is CSVQRKEQFF. In nucleotides, the CDR3 is TGCAGCGTCCAGCGCAAAGAGCAGTTCTTC.

This clone occurred once. This chain links TRBV5-1 with TRBJ2-7; 9 bases fit TRBD1. This CDR3 is built from 17 residues. J was trimmed by 3 bases and V by 4 bases; bases with no gene match: 14. Germline-derived CDR1 and CDR2 are SGHRS and YFSETQ. CDR3 sequence reads: CASSLTPRTGEIYEQYF. The CDR3 nucleotides read TGCGCCAGCAGCCTAACCCCCCGGACAGGGGAAATCTACGAGCAGTACTTC.

V is TRBV5-1 and J is TRBJ2-2, with 7 bases aligning to TRBD2. Trimming cost V 3 bases and J 3 bases; bases outside gene matches: 8. The CDR3 is made up of 16 amino acids. Germline V gene lookup returns CDR1 SGHRS and CDR2 YFSETQ. Here the CDR3 DNA reads TGCGCCAGCAGCTCATCCGGGACTACCTACACCGGGGAGCTGTTTTTT. Translation gives CASSSSGTTYTGELFF.

The chain uses TRBV9 and TRBJ2-7; D possibly corresponds to TRBD1 (5 bases). Germline V gene sequence: CDR1 SGDLS, CDR2 YYNGEE. This CDR3 is 13 amino acids long. The V gene lost 4 bases and the J gene lost 4 bases, with 12 bases spanning the gap. This CDR3 is CASSPRQFYEQYF. The DNA for the CDR3 is TGTGCCAGCAGCCCACGACAGTTTTACGAGCAGTACTTC.

The CDR3 DNA reads TGTGCCTGTCCCGGCGGAGGGGATAGCACTGAAGCTTTCTTT. This gives the protein CACPGGGDSTEAFF. The rearrangement links TRBV30 to TRBJ1-1; possibly TRBD1 for D (5 bases). Per the germline V gene, CDR1 is GTSNPN and CDR2 is SVGIG (reference sequence). Trimming took off 6 bases at V and 4 bases at J, with 18 bases between the two ends. The CDR3 runs 14 residues.

The count of this clone is one. The CDR3 here is CASSQNTNTEAFF. In DNA form, the CDR3 reads TGTGCCAGCAGCCAGAACACAAACACTGAAGCTTTCTTT. The chain couples TRBV5-4 to TRBJ1-1; D is undetermined. V lost 4 bases, J lost 2 bases, and 9 bases lay in between. Germline CDR1 SGHNT, CDR2 YYREEE (reference sequence). CDR3 length equals 13 residues.

The V and J genes are TRBV4-1 and TRBJ2-5, with D tentatively TRBD2 (6 bases). Trimming cost V 3 bases and J 2 bases, with 13 bases left between them. This CDR3 contains 15 residues. CDR1 and CDR2 from the germline V gene are MGHRA and YSYEKL. The CDR3 DNA follows: TGCGCCAGCAGCCACACTACCGGGACTCAAGAGACCCAGTACTTC. The encoded protein is CASSHTTGTQETQYF.

The J gene is TRBJ2-7, the V gene TRBV6-1, with TRBD1 matching 9 bases. Losses at the gene ends were 2 bases for V and 3 bases for J; bases not matched to a gene: 8. The CDR3 has 16 residues. CDR1 MNHNS and CDR2 SASEGT come from the germline V gene. The CDR3 DNA reads TGTGCCAGCAGTGAATACCCCCACAGGGGGCTCTACGAGCAGTACTTC. Protein product: CASSEYPHRGLYEQYF.

The CDR3 DNA reads as TGTGCCAGCAGGATCCGGGACAGCAGCTACGAGCAGTACTTC. It encodes CASRIRDSSYEQYF. The chain is built from TRBV4-2 and TRBJ2-7; 7 bases line up with TRBD1. V gave up 6 bases and J gave up 3 bases; unmatched junction bases: 8. The germline CDR1 and CDR2 sequences are LGHNA and YNFKEQ. The CDR3 runs to 14 residues.